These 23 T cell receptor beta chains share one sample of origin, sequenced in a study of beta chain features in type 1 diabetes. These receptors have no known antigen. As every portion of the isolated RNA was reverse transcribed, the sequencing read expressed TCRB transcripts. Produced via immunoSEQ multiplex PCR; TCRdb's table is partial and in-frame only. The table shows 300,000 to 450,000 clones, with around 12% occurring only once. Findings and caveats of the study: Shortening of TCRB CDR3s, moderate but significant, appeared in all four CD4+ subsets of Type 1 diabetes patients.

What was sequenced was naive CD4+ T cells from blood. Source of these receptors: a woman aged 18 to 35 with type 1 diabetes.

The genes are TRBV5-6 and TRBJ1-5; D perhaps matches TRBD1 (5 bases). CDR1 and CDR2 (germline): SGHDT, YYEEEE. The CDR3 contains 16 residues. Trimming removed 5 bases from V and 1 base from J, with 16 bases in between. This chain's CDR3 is CASRMWGVTSNQPQHF. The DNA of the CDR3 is TGTGCCAGCAGGATGTGGGGGGTTACGAGCAATCAGCCCCAGCATTTT. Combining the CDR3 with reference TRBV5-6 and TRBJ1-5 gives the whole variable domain DAGVTQSPTHLIKTRGQQVTLRCSPKSGHDTVSWYQQALGQGPQFIFQYYEEEERQRGNFPDRFSGHQFPNYSSELNVNALLLGDSALYLCASRMWGVTSNQPQHFGDGTRLSIL.

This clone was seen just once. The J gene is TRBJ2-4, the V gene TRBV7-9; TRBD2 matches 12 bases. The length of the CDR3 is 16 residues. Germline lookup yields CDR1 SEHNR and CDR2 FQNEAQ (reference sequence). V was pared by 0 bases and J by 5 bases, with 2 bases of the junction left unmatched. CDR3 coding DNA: TGTGCCAGCAGCTTAGCTGCTAGCGGGAGGGAAAACATTCAGTACTTC. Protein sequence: CASSLAASGRENIQYF.

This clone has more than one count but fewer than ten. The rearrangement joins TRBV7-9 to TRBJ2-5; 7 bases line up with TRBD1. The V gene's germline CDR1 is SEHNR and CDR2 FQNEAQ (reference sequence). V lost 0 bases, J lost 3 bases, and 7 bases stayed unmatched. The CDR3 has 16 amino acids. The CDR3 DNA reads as TGTGCCAGCAGCTTAGCCCTCACAGGGGTGAAAGAGACCCAGTACTTC. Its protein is CASSLALTGVKETQYF.

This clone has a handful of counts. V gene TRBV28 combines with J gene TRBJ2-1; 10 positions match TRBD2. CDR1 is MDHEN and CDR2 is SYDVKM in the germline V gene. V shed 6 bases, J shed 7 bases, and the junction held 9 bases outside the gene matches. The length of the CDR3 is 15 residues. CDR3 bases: TGTGCCAGCAGAGATGATCCTAGCGGGGGTAATGAGCAGTTCTTC. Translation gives CASRDDPSGGNEQFF.

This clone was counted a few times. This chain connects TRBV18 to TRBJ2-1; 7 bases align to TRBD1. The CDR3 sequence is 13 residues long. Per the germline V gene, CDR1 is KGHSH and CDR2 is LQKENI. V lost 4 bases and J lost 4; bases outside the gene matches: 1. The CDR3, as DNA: TGTGCCAGCTCACAGGACAGGTACAATGAGCAGTTCTTC. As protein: CASSQDRYNEQFF.

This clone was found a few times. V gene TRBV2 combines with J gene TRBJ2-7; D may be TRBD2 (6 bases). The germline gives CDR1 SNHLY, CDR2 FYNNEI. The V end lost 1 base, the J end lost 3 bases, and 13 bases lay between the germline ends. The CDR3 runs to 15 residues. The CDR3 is CASSEDIAAFYEQYF. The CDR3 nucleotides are TGTGCCAGCAGTGAAGATATAGCGGCCTTCTACGAGCAGTACTTC.

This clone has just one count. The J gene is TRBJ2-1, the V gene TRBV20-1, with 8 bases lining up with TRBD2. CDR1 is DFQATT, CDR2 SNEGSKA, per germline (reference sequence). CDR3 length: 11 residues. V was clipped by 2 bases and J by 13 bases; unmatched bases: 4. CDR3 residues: CSARPGLEQFF. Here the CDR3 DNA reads TGCAGTGCTAGACCGGGACTAGAACAGTTCTTC.

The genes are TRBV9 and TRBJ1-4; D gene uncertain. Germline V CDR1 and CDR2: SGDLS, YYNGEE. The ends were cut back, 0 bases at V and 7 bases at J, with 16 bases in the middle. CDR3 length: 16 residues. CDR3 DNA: TGTGCCAGCAGCGTAGGCCTCACTGAAGCCCTTGAAAAACTGTTTTTT. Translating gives CASSVGLTEALEKLFF.

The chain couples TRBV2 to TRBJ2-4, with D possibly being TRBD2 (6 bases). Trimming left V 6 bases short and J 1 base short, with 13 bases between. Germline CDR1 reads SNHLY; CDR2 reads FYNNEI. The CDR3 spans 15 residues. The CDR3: CASRRHAGAKNIQYF. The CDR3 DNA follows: TGTGCCAGCAGAAGACACGCGGGGGCCAAAAACATTCAGTACTTC.

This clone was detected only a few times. The CDR3 loop reads CSVLGLAGVPSGANVLTF. The DNA for the CDR3 is TGCAGCGTCCTGGGACTAGCGGGAGTTCCATCTGGGGCCAACGTCCTGACTTTC. This chain joins TRBV29-1 and TRBJ2-6, with 14 nucleotides matching TRBD2. J lost 1 base, V lost 6 bases, and 8 bases had no gene match. This CDR3 comprises 18 residues. Germline CDR1 SQVTM, CDR2 ANQGSEA.

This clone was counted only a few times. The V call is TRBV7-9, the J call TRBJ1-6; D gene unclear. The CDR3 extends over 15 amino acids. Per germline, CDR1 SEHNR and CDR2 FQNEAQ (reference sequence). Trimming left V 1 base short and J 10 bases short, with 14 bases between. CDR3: CASSLEFLVRSPLHF. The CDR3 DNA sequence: TGTGCCAGCAGCTTAGAGTTTTTAGTGCGCTCACCCCTCCACTTT.

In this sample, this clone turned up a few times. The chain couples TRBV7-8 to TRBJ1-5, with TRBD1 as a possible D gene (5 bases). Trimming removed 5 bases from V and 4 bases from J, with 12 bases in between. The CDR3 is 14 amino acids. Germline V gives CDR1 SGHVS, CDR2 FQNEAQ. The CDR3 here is CASSLGGRNQPQHF. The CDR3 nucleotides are TGTGCCAGCAGCCTTGGGGGGAGAAATCAGCCCCAGCATTTT.

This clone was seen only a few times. CDR3 in amino acids: CASTLSGQGTDTQYF. Written as DNA, the CDR3 is TGTGCCAGCACCCTTTCAGGACAGGGCACAGATACGCAGTATTTT. The chain links TRBV7-2 to TRBJ2-3, with TRBD1 matching over 7 bases. The CDR3 extends over 15 amino acids. The trim removed 7 bases at V and 1 base at J, leaving 8 bases unmatched. Per the germline V gene, CDR1 is SGHTA and CDR2 is FQGNSA.

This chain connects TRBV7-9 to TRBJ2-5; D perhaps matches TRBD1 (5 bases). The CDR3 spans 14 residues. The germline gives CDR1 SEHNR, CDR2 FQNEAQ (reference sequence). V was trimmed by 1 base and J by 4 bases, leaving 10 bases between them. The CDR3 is CASSLVGQGETQYF. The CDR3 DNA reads TGTGCCAGCAGCTTAGTGGGGCAGGGAGAGACCCAGTACTTC. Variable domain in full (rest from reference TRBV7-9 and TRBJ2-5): DTGVSQNPRHKITKRGQNVTFRCDPISEHNRLYWYRQTLGQGPEFLTYFQNEAQLEKSRLLSDRFSAERPKGSFSTLEIQRTEQGDSAMYLCASSLVGQGETQYFGPGTRLLVL.

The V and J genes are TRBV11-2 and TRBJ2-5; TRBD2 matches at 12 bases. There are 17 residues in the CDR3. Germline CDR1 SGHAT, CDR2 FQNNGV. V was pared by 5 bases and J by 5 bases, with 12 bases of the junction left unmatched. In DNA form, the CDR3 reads TGTGCCAGCAGCCTAAGACTAGCGGGAGAGGGGGGGGAGACCCAGTACTTC. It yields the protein CASSLRLAGEGGETQYF.

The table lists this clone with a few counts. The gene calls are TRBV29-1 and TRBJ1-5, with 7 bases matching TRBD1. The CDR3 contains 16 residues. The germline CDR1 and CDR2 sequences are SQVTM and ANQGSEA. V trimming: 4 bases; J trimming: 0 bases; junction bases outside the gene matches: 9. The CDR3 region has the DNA TGCAGCGTTGGCATCGGGACAGCTGATAGCAATCAGCCCCAGCATTTT. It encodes CSVGIGTADSNQPQHF.

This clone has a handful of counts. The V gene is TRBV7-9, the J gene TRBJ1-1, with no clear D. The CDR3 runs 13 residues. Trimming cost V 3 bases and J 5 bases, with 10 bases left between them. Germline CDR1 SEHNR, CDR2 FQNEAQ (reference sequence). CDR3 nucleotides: TGTGCCAGCAGCTTCGTCGGGGAAACTGAAGCTTTCTTT. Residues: CASSFVGETEAFF.

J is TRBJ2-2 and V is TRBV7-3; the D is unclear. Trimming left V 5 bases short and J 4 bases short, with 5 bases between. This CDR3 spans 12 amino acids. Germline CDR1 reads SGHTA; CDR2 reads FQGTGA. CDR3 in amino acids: CASSQFTGELFF. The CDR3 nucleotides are TGTGCCAGCAGCCAATTCACCGGGGAGCTGTTTTTT. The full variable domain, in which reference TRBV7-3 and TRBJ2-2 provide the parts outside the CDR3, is GAGVSQTPSNKVTEKGKYVELRCDPISGHTALYWYRQSLGQGPEFLIYFQGTGAADDSGLPNDRFFAVRPEGSVSTLKIQRTERGDSAVYLCASSQFTGELFFGEGSRLTVL.

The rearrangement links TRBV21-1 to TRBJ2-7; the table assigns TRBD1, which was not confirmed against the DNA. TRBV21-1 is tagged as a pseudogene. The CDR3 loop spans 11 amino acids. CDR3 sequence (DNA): TGTGCCAGCAGCAATGCCAGGGAGCAGTACTTC. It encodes CASSNAREQYF.

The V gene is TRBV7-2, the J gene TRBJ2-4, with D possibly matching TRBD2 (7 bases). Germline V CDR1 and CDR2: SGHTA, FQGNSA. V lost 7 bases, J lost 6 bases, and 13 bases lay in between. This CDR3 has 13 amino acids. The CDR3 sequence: CASTPGGRNIQYF. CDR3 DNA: TGTGCCAGCACCCCGGGGGGCCGAAACATTCAGTACTTC.

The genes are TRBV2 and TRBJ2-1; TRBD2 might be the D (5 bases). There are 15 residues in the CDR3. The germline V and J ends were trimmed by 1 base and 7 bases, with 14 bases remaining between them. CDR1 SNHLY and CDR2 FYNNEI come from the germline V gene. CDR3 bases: TGTGCCAGCAGTGAAGAGGCAGCGGACGCAAATGAGCAGTTCTTC. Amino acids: CASSEEAADANEQFF.

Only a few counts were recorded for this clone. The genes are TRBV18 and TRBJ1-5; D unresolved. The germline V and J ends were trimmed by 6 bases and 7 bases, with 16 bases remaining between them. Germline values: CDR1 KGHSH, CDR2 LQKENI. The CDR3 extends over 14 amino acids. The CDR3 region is CASSPSGSWQPQHF. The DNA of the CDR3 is TGTGCCAGCTCCCCGTCGGGGTCGTGGCAGCCCCAGCATTTT.

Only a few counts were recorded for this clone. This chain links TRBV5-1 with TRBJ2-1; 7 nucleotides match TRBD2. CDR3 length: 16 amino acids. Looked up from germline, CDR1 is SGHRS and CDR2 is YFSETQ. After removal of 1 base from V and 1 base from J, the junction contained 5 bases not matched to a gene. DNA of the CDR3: TGCGCCAGCAGCTTGCTTCAGGGAGGGTCCTACAATGAGCAGTTCTTC. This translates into CASSLLQGGSYNEQFF.